Presented here are 23 T cell receptor beta chains from one specimen sequenced in a study of Ad26.COV2.S vaccination and SARS-CoV-2 variants. The sample's treatment: 15 to 20 received Ad26.COV2.S at low or high dose, single or two shots; roughly 5 received placebo; per-sample allocation not given. Material that was analyzed had been drawn on day 63 after the first vaccine or placebo injection. Sequencing used immunoSEQ multiplex PCR; TCRdb keeps in-frame clones, though not all of them. The data show some 340,000 clones, with 86% seen just once and 1.5% to 2% held by the top ten. Sample: peripheral blood, taken in a trial of Ad26.COV2.S vaccine versus placebo. All receptors derive from a person between 18 and 59 years old who received the Ad26.COV2.S COVID-19 vaccine or a placebo.

The V gene is TRBV30, the J gene TRBJ1-5; 12 bases line up with TRBD1. The trim removed 1 base at V and 7 bases at J, leaving 5 bases unmatched. The CDR3 runs to 15 residues. Looked up from germline, CDR1 is GTSNPN and CDR2 is SVGIG (reference sequence). The CDR3 is CAWSEGTGGYQPQHF. CDR3 nucleotides: TGTGCCTGGAGTGAAGGGACAGGGGGCTACCAGCCCCAGCATTTT.

The chain combines TRBV5-1 with TRBJ2-7; 12 bases line up with TRBD1. V lost 2 bases to trimming and J lost 5 bases; unmatched junction nucleotides: 8. The CDR3 loop spans 16 amino acids. In germline, CDR1 is SGHRS, CDR2 YFSETQ. CDR3 sequence: CASSFALGQGANEQYF. CDR3 nucleotides: TGCGCCAGCAGCTTCGCTTTGGGACAGGGGGCCAACGAGCAGTACTTC.

V and J are TRBV7-2 and TRBJ1-2, with TRBD1 matching 10 bases. The germline V gene encodes CDR1 SGHTA and CDR2 FQGNSA. The CDR3 contains 17 residues. Trimming at V came to 2 bases and at J to 5 bases, leaving 11 bases not matched to a gene. This CDR3 reads CASSLQLSRTGGYGYTF. Written as DNA, the CDR3 is TGTGCCAGCAGCTTACAACTATCAAGGACAGGGGGGTATGGCTACACCTTC. The full variable domain, in which reference TRBV7-2 and TRBJ1-2 provide the parts outside the CDR3, is GAGVSQSPSNKVTEKGKDVELRCDPISGHTALYWYRQSLGQGLEFLIYFQGNSAPDKSGLPSDRFSAERTGGSVSTLTIQRTQQEDSAVYLCASSLQLSRTGGYGYTFGSGTRLTVV.

This clone was found once. The V and J genes are TRBV5-1 and TRBJ1-1; D remains unclear. With 3 bases removed from V and 4 bases from J, the gap between germline ends came to 13 bases. Germline CDR1 SGHRS, CDR2 YFSETQ. This CDR3 region has 14 residues. This CDR3 is CASSSAVALTEAFF. The CDR3, as DNA: TGCGCCAGCAGCTCAGCGGTGGCACTCACTGAAGCTTTCTTT.

This clone was detected only once. The genes are TRBV6-5 and TRBJ1-6; D ambiguous. The CDR3 consists of 15 residues. Looked up from germline, CDR1 is MNHEY and CDR2 is SVGAGI. V was clipped by 2 bases and J by 9 bases, with 14 bases between them. The chain's CDR3 is CASSYKGLGSSPLHF. DNA of the CDR3: TGTGCCAGCAGTTACAAGGGATTGGGGAGTTCACCCCTCCACTTT.

To note about this clone: Other DNA sequences in this sample translate to the same CDR3. V usage is TRBV7-2 and J usage is TRBJ2-1; no definite D call. CDR3 length: 14 residues. The germline V gene has CDR1 SGHTA and CDR2 FQGNSA. The ends were cut back, 2 bases at V and 4 bases at J, with 9 bases in the middle. The CDR3 sequence is CASSLRPGYNEQFF. The DNA of the CDR3 is TGTGCCAGCAGCTTACGTCCAGGATACAATGAGCAGTTCTTC.

This clone appeared a single time. The chain uses TRBV19 and TRBJ2-5; D is possibly TRBD2 (6 bases). V lost 7 bases and J 3 bases, leaving 9 bases between the germline ends. The germline V gene has CDR1 LNHDA and CDR2 SQIVND (reference sequence). The length of the CDR3 is 12 residues. CDR3 amino acids: CASIGGEETQYF. The DNA for the CDR3 is TGTGCCAGTATCGGAGGGGAAGAGACCCAGTACTTC.

The chain couples TRBV9 to TRBJ1-5, with a possible D match to TRBD1 (5 bases). The CDR3 has 14 residues. V was clipped by 0 bases and J by 3 bases, with 7 bases between them. Germline assignment: CDR1 SGDLS and CDR2 YYNGEE. CDR3 sequence (DNA): TGTGCCAGCAGCGTAGGACAGAACAATCAGCCCCAGCATTTT. Translated, it gives CASSVGQNNQPQHF. Together with reference TRBV9 and TRBJ1-5, the CDR3 gives the full variable domain: DSGVTQTPKHLITATGQRVTLRCSPRSGDLSVYWYQQSLDQGLQFLIQYYNGEERAKGNILERFSAQQFPDLHSELNLSSLELGDSALYFCASSVGQNNQPQHFGDGTRLSIL.

CDR3 amino acids: CASSVTGTGGRNEQFF. The CDR3 DNA is TGTGCCAGCAGTGTCACCGGGACAGGGGGCAGGAATGAGCAGTTCTTC. J is TRBJ2-1 and V is TRBV25-1; 12 positions agree with TRBD1. The J segment lost 7 bases and the V segment lost 4 bases, leaving 8 bases of the junction unmatched. Germline CDR1 is MGHDK and CDR2 is SYGVNS. This CDR3 is built from 16 residues.

The chain links TRBV20-1 to TRBJ2-1; 8 nucleotides align to TRBD1. Germline V gene lookup returns CDR1 DFQATT and CDR2 SNEGSKA (reference sequence). V dropped 3 bases and J dropped 8; count of bases not matched to a gene: 3. The CDR3 extends over 12 amino acids. In DNA, the CDR3 is TGCAGTGCTAGTGGACAGGGTTATGAGCAGTTCTTC. Its translation is CSASGQGYEQFF.

V usage is TRBV11-3 and J usage is TRBJ2-1, with D possibly TRBD1 on 6 matching bases. There are 15 residues in the CDR3. Germline-derived CDR1 and CDR2 are SGHNT and YENEEA. Deletions cut 0 bases from V and 8 bases from J, with 14 bases between. The CDR3: CASSLEGGYRDEQFF. CDR3 in DNA: TGTGCCAGCAGCTTAGAAGGGGGTTATAGGGATGAGCAGTTCTTC.

The chain recombines TRBV7-9 with TRBJ1-2, with TRBD1 matching 8 bases. The V segment lost 1 base and the J segment 3 bases; nucleotides outside the gene matches: 4. This CDR3 has 15 amino acids. CDR1 and CDR2 from the germline V gene are SEHNR and FQNEAQ (reference sequence). Here the CDR3 DNA reads TGTGCCAGCAGCTTAGTCCGGACAGGGCACTATGGCTACACCTTC. Protein: CASSLVRTGHYGYTF.

The chain combines TRBV5-1 with TRBJ2-5; TRBD2 agrees at 11 bases. This CDR3 is 16 amino acids long. J was trimmed by 5 bases and V by 4 bases; bases with no gene match: 10. Germline loops: CDR1 SGHRS, CDR2 YFSETQ. The CDR3, as DNA: TGCGCCAGCAGCATGACTAGCGGGGTCTCGAGGGAGACCCAGTACTTC. Protein product: CASSMTSGVSRETQYF.

The chain is built from TRBV18 and TRBJ1-4, with a possible D match to TRBD1 (5 bases). CDR3 length equals 14 residues. CDR1 is KGHSH and CDR2 is LQKENI in the germline V gene. Trimming pared 3 bases from V and 8 bases from J, leaving 13 bases between. CDR3 in amino acids: CASSPIHRGEKLFF. In nucleotides, the CDR3 is TGTGCCAGCTCACCTATCCATCGGGGGGAAAAACTGTTTTTT.

The J gene is TRBJ1-1, the V gene TRBV30; 8 nucleotides line up with TRBD1. The V gene end was trimmed by 4 bases and the J gene end by 6 bases; junction bases not matched to a gene: 10. The CDR3 runs 14 residues. Germline lookup yields CDR1 GTSNPN and CDR2 SVGIG (reference sequence). CDR3 in DNA: TGTGCCTGGAATAAACAGGGGGTGTTACCTGAAGCTTTCTTT. Its translation is CAWNKQGVLPEAFF.

The J gene is TRBJ1-2, the V gene TRBV6-5, with TRBD1 matching over 7 bases. The CDR3 is 15 amino acids. Germline lookup yields CDR1 MNHEY and CDR2 SVGAGI. Unmatched junction bases numbered 8, after V lost 1 base and J lost 6 bases. This CDR3 is CASSYLSTTGNGYTF. In DNA form, the CDR3 reads TGTGCCAGCAGTTACTTATCTACGACAGGGAATGGCTACACCTTC.

V usage is TRBV5-1 and J usage is TRBJ2-7; 9 positions agree with TRBD1. Trimming took 2 bases from V and 1 from J; bases not matched to a gene: 4. CDR1 is SGHRS and CDR2 is YFSETQ in the germline V gene. CDR3 length: 15 amino acids. The CDR3 loop is CASSLATGGSYEQYF. The CDR3 nucleotides read TGCGCCAGCAGCTTAGCGACAGGGGGATCCTACGAGCAGTACTTC.

The V call is TRBV7-3, the J call TRBJ2-1; unclear D gene. Germline lookup yields CDR1 SGHTA and CDR2 FQGTGA. The CDR3 consists of 14 residues. Deletions cut 4 bases from V and 7 bases from J, with 14 bases between. The CDR3 spells CASSSPSMQNEQFF. The CDR3 coding sequence is TGTGCCAGCAGCTCTCCCTCCATGCAAAATGAGCAGTTCTTC.

This rearrangement joins TRBV4-1 to TRBJ1-3; D remains ambiguous. This CDR3 comprises 14 residues. The germline V gene has CDR1 MGHRA and CDR2 YSYEKL. The V end was cut by 1 base, the J end by 4 bases, with 8 bases between. The CDR3 spells CASSQVKSGNTIYF. CDR3 DNA: TGCGCCAGCAGCCAAGTGAAGTCGGGAAACACCATATATTTT.

The V gene is TRBV9, the J gene TRBJ1-2, with D maybe TRBD1 (5 bases). There are 16 residues in the CDR3. Germline-derived CDR1 and CDR2 are SGDLS and YYNGEE. V was shortened by 0 bases and J by 2 bases, with 14 bases between the two germline ends. CDR3 sequence reads: CASSVDQGRGNYGYTF. The CDR3 DNA reads TGTGCCAGCAGCGTAGACCAGGGACGGGGGAACTATGGCTACACCTTC.

The chain joins TRBV7-2 to TRBJ2-5; no clear D. Trimming pared 5 bases from V and 4 bases from J, leaving 8 bases between. Germline CDR1 SGHTA, CDR2 FQGNSA. The CDR3 has 12 residues. CDR3 coding DNA: TGTGCCAGCAGCCTATATCGAGAGACCCAGTACTTC. Amino acids: CASSLYRETQYF.

This chain links TRBV3-1 (or the pseudogene TRBV3-2) with TRBJ1-2, with 9 nucleotides matching TRBD1. V trimming: 2 bases; J trimming: 6 bases; junction bases outside the gene matches: 4. Germline V gene sequence: CDR1 LGHDT, CDR2 YNNKEL (reference sequence). This CDR3 is built from 14 residues. In DNA form, the CDR3 reads TGTGCCAGCAGCCAACGAACAGGGGGCCATGGCTACACCTTC. It translates to CASSQRTGGHGYTF.

The chain employs TRBV2 and TRBJ1-2; D ambiguous. Per the germline V gene, CDR1 is SNHLY and CDR2 is FYNNEI. The CDR3 contains 14 residues. With 6 bases removed from V and 5 bases from J, the gap between germline ends came to 16 bases. The CDR3 here is CASSSRRVSYGYTF. The CDR3 region has the DNA TGTGCCAGCAGCTCCCGTAGGGTGTCATATGGCTACACCTTC.